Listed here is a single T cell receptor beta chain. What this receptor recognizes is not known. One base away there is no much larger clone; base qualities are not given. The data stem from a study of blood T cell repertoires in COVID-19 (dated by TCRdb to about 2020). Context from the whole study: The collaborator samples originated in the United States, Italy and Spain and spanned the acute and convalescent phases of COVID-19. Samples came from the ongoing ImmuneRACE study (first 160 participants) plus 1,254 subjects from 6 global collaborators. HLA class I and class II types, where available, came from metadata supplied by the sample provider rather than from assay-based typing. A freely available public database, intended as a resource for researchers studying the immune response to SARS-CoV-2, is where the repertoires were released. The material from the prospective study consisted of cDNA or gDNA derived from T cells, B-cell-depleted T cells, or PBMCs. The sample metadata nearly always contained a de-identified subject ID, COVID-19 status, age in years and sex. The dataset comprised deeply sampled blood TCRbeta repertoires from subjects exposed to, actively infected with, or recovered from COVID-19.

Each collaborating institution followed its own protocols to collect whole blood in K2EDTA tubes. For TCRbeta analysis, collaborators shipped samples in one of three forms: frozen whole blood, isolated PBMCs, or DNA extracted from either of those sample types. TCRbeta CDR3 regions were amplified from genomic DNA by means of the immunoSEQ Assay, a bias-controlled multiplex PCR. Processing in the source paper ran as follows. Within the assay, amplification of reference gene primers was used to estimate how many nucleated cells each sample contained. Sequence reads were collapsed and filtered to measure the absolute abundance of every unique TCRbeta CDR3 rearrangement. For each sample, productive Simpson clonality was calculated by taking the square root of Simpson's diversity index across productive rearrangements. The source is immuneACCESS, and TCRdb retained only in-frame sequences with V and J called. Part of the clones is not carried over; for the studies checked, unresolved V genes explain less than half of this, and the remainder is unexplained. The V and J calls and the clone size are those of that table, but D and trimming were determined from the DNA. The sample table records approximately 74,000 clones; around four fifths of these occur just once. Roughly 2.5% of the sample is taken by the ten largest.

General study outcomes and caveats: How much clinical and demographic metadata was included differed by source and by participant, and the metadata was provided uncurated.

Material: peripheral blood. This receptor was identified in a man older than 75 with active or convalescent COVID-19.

The DNA sequence is TGTGCCAGCAGCTGGTCGACAGCCCCCTACGAGCAGTACTTC. This yields the protein CASSWSTAPYEQYF. The sequence links TRBV5-4 to TRBJ2-7, and the D gene may be TRBD1, 5 bases matching. At the junction V is shortened by 3 bases and J by 2 bases, with 12 bases in between. From its cysteine to its phenylalanine, the CDR3 spans 14 amino acids. This entry keeps only the CDR3 DNA: 42 bases, framed from base 1. CDR1 and CDR2 are drawn from the germline V gene (reference sequence): SGHNT, YYREEE.